These 5 T cell receptor beta chains came from one sample sequenced in a study of low-dose radiotherapy and immunotherapy resistance in tumors (dated by TCRdb to 2022 to 2024). The time point label on this specimen signifies: before trial treatment. For sequencing, an Illumina HiSeq 2500 was employed. To make first-strand cDNA, Superscript III was used along with a set of TRAV- and TRBV-specific primers so that both the TCRalpha and TCRbeta chains were covered. TCRs were amplified for 20 PCR cycles with Phusion, using a constant-region primer paired with the adapter attached to the V primers. The public reads were quality trimmed at Q25 with fastp and then assembled into clones with MiXCR by TCRdb, keeping productive beta chains. Entries that share a CDR3 protein sequence are merged under the most common genes and DNA. Recorded for this sample are 70,000 to 90,000 distinct CDR3 sequences; around 17% of them occurred a single time. The ten biggest clones cover about 2.8% of the sample.

The sample here was PBMCs, taken before treatment. The receptors here all came from a male donor with prostate cancer.

This clonotype was observed many times. The chain uses TRBV19 and TRBJ2-3; D possibly corresponds to TRBD2 (5 bases). This CDR3 has 14 amino acids. Trimming shortened V by 3 bases and J by 5 bases, and 12 bases separated the two germline ends. Germline values: CDR1 LNHDA, CDR2 SQIVND (reference sequence). CDR3 residues: CASSMERELDTQYF. The CDR3, as DNA: TGTGCCAGTAGTATGGAGAGGGAGTTAGATACGCAGTATTTT.

This clonotype has at least ten counts. This rearrangement joins TRBV6-1 to TRBJ2-1; D unresolved. The CDR3 consists of 15 residues. Germline CDR1 and CDR2: MNHNS and SASEGT. The V gene lost 3 bases and the J gene lost 0 bases, with 9 bases spanning the gap. CDR3 sequence reads: CASSEQRSSYNEQFF. Written as DNA, the CDR3 is TGTGCCAGCAGTGAGCAACGGAGCTCCTACAATGAGCAGTTCTTC.

This clonotype occurred many times. DNA of the CDR3: TGTGCCAGCAGTTTAGAGGGTGGCTACACCTTC. Amino acids: CASSLEGGYTF. This chain links TRBV12-3 or TRBV12-4 with TRBJ1-2; D is unclear. This CDR3 is 11 amino acids long. Trimming cost V 1 base and J 7 bases, with 4 bases left between them.

This clonotype was recorded many times. The chain couples TRBV3-1 to TRBJ1-2, with D perhaps matching TRBD1 (6 bases). V lost 2 bases, J lost 4 bases, and 11 bases lay in between. The germline gives CDR1 LGHDT, CDR2 YNNKEL (reference sequence). CDR3 length: 14 residues. The CDR3 DNA reads TGTGCCAGCAGCCAACTGACAGGCGGCTATGGCTACACCTTC. Protein product: CASSQLTGGYGYTF.

Remarks on this clonotype: A read error is likely here: a far larger clone is one base away. This rearrangement joins TRBV11-1 to TRBJ1-1; weak D call: TRBD1 (5 bases). Germline lookup yields CDR1 SGHAT and CDR2 FQDESV (reference sequence). The CDR3 sequence is 14 residues long. CDR3 region: CASSLAGGDTGAFF. CDR3 nucleotides: TGTGCCAGCAGCTTGGCGGGGGGAGACACTGGAGCTTTCTTT.